The sequence of this T cell receptor beta chain was determined in a study of OX40 agonist ivuxolimab in advanced cancers. Whole-study context: Those enrolled were less than 85% male, with a mean age of roughly 60 years and ages from roughly 23 to 79.

This clone was counted once. Clones were sequenced by immunoSEQ multiplex PCR, and TCRdb holds only the in-frame ones, with some missing. The data contain some 45,000 clones, about 85% of them singletons. J was trimmed by 1 base and V by 9 bases; bases with no gene match: 3. The germline V gene encodes CDR1 MNHNS and CDR2 SASEGT. This CDR3 comprises 13 residues. Sequenced material: CD4+ or CD8+ T cells sorted from blood, taken in a trial of the OX40 agonist ivuxolimab. The chain carries TRBV6-1 and TRBJ1-1; 9 positions match TRBD1. The TCR sequence derives from an adult with an advanced solid tumor such as melanoma, head and neck, liver or kidney cancer. CDR3 nucleotide sequence: TGTGCCAGTCAGACAGGGGGGAACACTGAAGCTTTCTTT. It specifies CASQTGGNTEAFF.